Given below is one T cell receptor (beta chain) in context. This sample stems from a study of blood T cell repertoires in COVID-19. CDR1 and CDR2 (germline): SGHAT, FQNNGV. This CDR3 region has 15 residues. V lost 3 bases and J 3 bases, leaving 12 bases between the germline ends. Profiled with immunoSEQ multiplex PCR; TCRdb holds only in-frame clones, not every one. The repertoire holds nearly 300,000 clones, 70% to 85% seen once, with 1.4% to 1.5% in the top ten. The chain links TRBV11-2 to TRBJ1-5, with D perhaps matching TRBD1 (5 bases). The sequence was collected from a human donor with COVID-19, enrolled during active disease. The donor label of this sample is uncertain. The sample taken for sequencing was peripheral blood. The CDR3 spells CASSLGTTFNQPQHF. The CDR3, as DNA: TGTGCCAGCAGCTTGGGGACTACCTTCAATCAGCCCCAGCATTTT.